Listed here are 24 T cell receptor beta chains from one sample, sequenced in a study of cytomegalovirus exposure and HLA in healthy donors. The PCR used 60 Vbeta and 13 Jbeta primers. The protocol was immunoSEQ multiplex PCR, while the TCRdb copy is restricted to in-frame clones and leaves out a portion. The sample comprises roughly 110,000 clones, 70% of which are singletons, and 8.7% rests with the top ten. Sample: PBMCs. These receptors were obtained from a man aged 25 to 45 in good health and CMV-seropositive.

The V gene is TRBV5-5, the J gene TRBJ2-1; 9 nucleotides align to TRBD2. V was pared by 0 bases and J by 7 bases, with 5 bases of the junction left unmatched. CDR1 is SGHKS, CDR2 YYEKEE, per germline (reference sequence). The CDR3 contains 15 residues. The DNA for the CDR3 is TGTGCCAGCAGCTTGGTAGGTAGCGGGAGTAATGAGCAGTTCTTC. Its translation is CASSLVGSGSNEQFF.

This clone has a handful of counts. This rearrangement joins TRBV16 to TRBJ2-5; maybe TRBD1 (6 bases). Germline CDR1 is KGHSY and CDR2 is FQNENV. The CDR3 loop spans 14 amino acids. Trimming pared 2 bases from V and 4 bases from J, leaving 11 bases between. Here the CDR3 DNA reads TGTGCCAGCAGCCAAACAGGGTTTCGAGAGACCCAGTACTTC. Its protein is CASSQTGFRETQYF.

J is TRBJ1-4 and V is TRBV19, with TRBD1 matching over 7 bases. Germline CDR1 is LNHDA and CDR2 is SQIVND (reference sequence). Germline trimming cut 5 bases from V and 9 bases from J; bases unmatched to any gene: 12. The CDR3 contains 15 residues. The CDR3 DNA reads as TGTGCCAGTAGTGCACTACAGGGGTCCGCCCAAAAACTGTTTTTT. Translated, it gives CASSALQGSAQKLFF.

The chain recombines TRBV15 with TRBJ1-4, with D perhaps matching TRBD1 (5 bases). The CDR3 loop spans 15 amino acids. Germline V gives CDR1 LNHNV, CDR2 YYDKDF (reference sequence). V was shortened by 0 bases and J by 4 bases, with 9 bases between the two germline ends. The CDR3 DNA is TGTGCCACCAGCAGAGATTCAGGGTTTAATGAAAAACTGTTTTTT. This sequence encodes CATSRDSGFNEKLFF.

V and J are TRBV29-1 and TRBJ1-6, with D tentatively TRBD1 (5 bases). This CDR3 region has 12 residues. V lost 4 bases and J 10 bases, leaving 11 bases between the germline ends. Per the germline V gene, CDR1 is SQVTM and CDR2 is ANQGSEA. The CDR3 DNA follows: TGCAGCGTTGGTTCGGGGGACTCACCCCTCCACTTT. Translation: CSVGSGDSPLHF. The full variable domain, rest sourced from reference TRBV29-1 and TRBJ1-6, is SAVISQKPSRDICQRGTSLTIQCQVDSQVTMMFWYRQQPGQSLTLIATANQGSEATYESGFVIDKFPISRPNLTFSTLTVSNMSPEDSSIYLCSVGSGDSPLHFGNGTRLTVT.

The chain uses TRBV7-8 and TRBJ2-1; the D gene is possibly TRBD2 (6 bases). With 5 bases removed from V and 5 bases from J, the gap between germline ends came to 19 bases. In germline, CDR1 is SGHVS, CDR2 FQNEAQ. The CDR3 consists of 16 residues. CDR3 sequence: CASSLPGSGDHNEQFF. The CDR3 DNA follows: TGTGCCAGCAGCCTCCCGGGATCGGGAGACCACAATGAGCAGTTCTTC.

The V gene is TRBV6-1, the J gene TRBJ2-3; D might be TRBD1 (6 bases). Germline V lookup: CDR1 MNHNS, CDR2 SASEGT. The V end was cut by 7 bases, the J end by 2 bases, with 13 bases between. This CDR3 spans 14 amino acids. The CDR3 bases are TGTGCCAGCATTCTCGGGACAATCACAGATACGCAGTATTTT. Amino acids: CASILGTITDTQYF.

The genes are TRBV9 and TRBJ1-4, with a tentative D call TRBD1 (6 bases). V dropped 0 bases and J dropped 8 bases, with 11 bases sitting between them. Germline-derived CDR1 and CDR2 are SGDLS and YYNGEE. The CDR3 is made up of 14 amino acids. In nucleotides, the CDR3 is TGTGCCAGCAGCGTAGATTCAGGGGAGGAAAAACTGTTTTTT. It encodes CASSVDSGEEKLFF.

CDR3 in amino acids: CASSIPGANSPLHF. CDR3 in DNA: TGTGCCAGTAGTATTCCAGGGGCTAATTCACCCCTCCACTTT. This chain uses TRBV19 with TRBJ1-6, with a tentative D call TRBD1 (6 bases). CDR3 length: 14 residues. Deletions cut 3 bases from V and 6 bases from J, with 9 bases between. Germline values: CDR1 LNHDA, CDR2 SQIVND (reference sequence).

This clone has only a few counts. The chain recombines TRBV7-2 with TRBJ2-3, with 7 positions matching TRBD1. After removal of 7 bases from V and 2 bases from J, the junction contained 12 bases not matched to a gene. This CDR3 comprises 16 residues. The germline V gene encodes CDR1 SGHTA and CDR2 FQGNSA. CDR3 nucleotides: TGTGCCAGCACCAACCTCCGGGACAGCACCACAGATACGCAGTATTTT. This codes for CASTNLRDSTTDTQYF.

This sequence joins TRBV29-1 and TRBJ2-3; TRBD2 agrees at 9 bases. The V and J ends lost 3 bases and 1 base, in that order; junction bases with no gene match: 2. The germline V gene encodes CDR1 SQVTM and CDR2 ANQGSEA. The CDR3 is made up of 14 amino acids. In nucleotides, the CDR3 is TGCAGCGTTGAGACTAGCGGAGGCACAGATACGCAGTATTTT. It specifies CSVETSGGTDTQYF.

The J gene is TRBJ1-2, the V gene TRBV5-1; D gene unclear. Germline CDR1 SGHRS, CDR2 YFSETQ. Trimming shortened V by 3 bases and J by 1 base, and 4 bases separated the two germline ends. The CDR3 is 12 residues long. CDR3 region: CASSSDNYGYTF. CDR3 bases: TGCGCCAGCAGCTCAGATAACTATGGCTACACCTTC.

The J gene is TRBJ1-1, the V gene TRBV29-1; 8 bases match TRBD1. The junction had 4 bases not matched to a gene; V was cut back by 0 bases and J by 1 base. Germline V gives CDR1 SQVTM, CDR2 ANQGSEA. CDR3 length: 15 amino acids. DNA of the CDR3: TGCAGCGTTGAAGACAGGGGGCGGAGGAACACTGAAGCTTTCTTT. Translation gives CSVEDRGRRNTEAFF.

The chain recombines TRBV21-1 with TRBJ2-5; TRBD2 is the table's D call and was not checked against the DNA. TRBV21-1 counts as a pseudogene. CDR3 length: 16 amino acids. The CDR3 protein is CASSKSDPGSEETQYF. Here the CDR3 DNA reads TGTGCCAGCAGCAAGTCGGATCCGGGGTCCGAGGAGACCCAGTACTTC.

The chain combines TRBV6-6 with TRBJ2-7, with D possibly TRBD2 on 5 matching bases. Germline values: CDR1 MNHNY, CDR2 SVGAGI (reference sequence). The CDR3 runs 11 residues. The V end lost 6 bases, the J end lost 7 bases, and 10 bases lay between the germline ends. The CDR3, as DNA: TGTGCCAGCAGCCTTCGCGGGGAGCAGTACGTC. Translation: CASSLRGEQYV.

The CDR3 sequence: CASSLLTDRAHSPLHF. DNA of the CDR3: TGTGCCAGCAGCCTTCTTACAGACAGGGCCCATTCACCCCTCCACTTT. The J gene is TRBJ1-6, the V gene TRBV28, with 7 bases lining up with TRBD1. Germline V gene lookup returns CDR1 MDHEN and CDR2 SYDVKM. V lost 6 bases to trimming and J lost 8 bases; unmatched junction nucleotides: 13. The CDR3 has 16 amino acids.

This chain uses TRBV27 with TRBJ2-7; 7 bases agree with TRBD1. This CDR3 has 16 residues. In germline, CDR1 is MNHEY, CDR2 SMNVEV (reference sequence). J lost 4 bases, V lost 6 bases, and 15 bases had no gene match. Here the CDR3 DNA reads TGTGCCAGCAGCCACCAGACAGGGTACACCCTTTACGAGCAGTACTTC. Encoded protein: CASSHQTGYTLYEQYF.

This chain joins TRBV5-1 and TRBJ1-6; 7 nucleotides align to TRBD1. Per the germline V gene, CDR1 is SGHRS and CDR2 is YFSETQ. The V gene end was trimmed by 0 bases and the J gene end by 7 bases; junction bases not matched to a gene: 10. The CDR3 length is 17 residues. CDR3 nucleotide sequence: TGCGCCAGCAGCTTGGAGGCCCTCCAGGGGGTCAATTCACCCCTCCACTTT. It is translated as CASSLEALQGVNSPLHF.

The gene calls are TRBV30 and TRBJ2-3, with a weak D call TRBD1 (5 bases). Germline V lookup: CDR1 GTSNPN, CDR2 SVGIG (reference sequence). This CDR3 has 13 amino acids. V was shortened by 3 bases and J by 1 base, with 8 bases between the two germline ends. CDR3 bases: TGTGCCTGGAGCCCAGGGCGCACAGATACGCAGTATTTT. Its protein product is CAWSPGRTDTQYF.

The table lists this clone with a few counts. The V call is TRBV7-3, the J call TRBJ2-3; maybe TRBD1 (6 bases). V was cut by 3 bases and J by 0 bases, with 16 bases left in between. The CDR3 is 17 residues long. CDR1 is SGHTA and CDR2 is FQGTGA in the germline V gene. CDR3 coding DNA: TGTGCCAGCAGCTTGGAAGGGGGAATTTTCAGCACAGATACGCAGTATTTT. It translates to CASSLEGGIFSTDTQYF.

The sample holds one count of this clone. The CDR3 sequence: CASSYDRGQNYGYTF. In DNA, the CDR3 is TGTGCCAGCAGTTACGACAGGGGGCAAAACTATGGCTACACCTTC. The chain combines TRBV6-6 with TRBJ1-2; the match to TRBD1 covers 10 bases. Trimming cost V 2 bases and J 2 bases; bases outside gene matches: 2. The CDR3 is made up of 15 amino acids. Germline V gene lookup returns CDR1 MNHNY and CDR2 SVGAGI (reference sequence).

The chain uses TRBV11-2 and TRBJ2-5; TRBD2 aligns across 8 bases. The CDR3 spans 16 residues. Losses at the gene ends were 1 base for V and 5 bases for J; bases not matched to a gene: 9. The germline V gene encodes CDR1 SGHAT and CDR2 FQNNGV. CDR3 region: CASSLGGTRKIETQYF. As DNA, the CDR3 is TGTGCCAGCAGCTTAGGGGGGACTAGAAAAATCGAGACCCAGTACTTC.

This sequence joins TRBV6-5 and TRBJ1-1, with 10 positions matching TRBD1. The V gene's germline CDR1 is MNHEY and CDR2 SVGAGI. V lost 4 bases and J lost 6; bases outside the gene matches: 8. This CDR3 is 15 amino acids long. The CDR3 region is CASSFLGTGAAEAFF. CDR3 coding DNA: TGTGCCAGCAGTTTCCTTGGGACAGGGGCGGCTGAAGCTTTCTTT.

This chain uses TRBV29-1 with TRBJ1-1; 10 bases are a match to TRBD1. Trimming took 5 bases from V and 5 from J; bases not matched to a gene: 5. The CDR3 runs 13 residues. Germline V gene lookup returns CDR1 SQVTM and CDR2 ANQGSEA. The DNA for the CDR3 is TGCAGCGTTACTAGGACAGGGGGTACTGAAGCTTTCTTT. It codes for CSVTRTGGTEAFF.